This T cell receptor beta chain was recorded in a study of OX40 agonist ivuxolimab in advanced cancers. Findings and caveats of the study: The study found among the lowest clonal expansion in partial responders at 0.1-3.0 mg/kg. In CD8+ T cells, expanded clones were on average more numerous than in CD4+.

Only in-frame clones appear in the TCRdb table, and some are missing; sequencing was by immunoSEQ multiplex PCR. The profile shows over 70,000 clones, approximately 90% of them singletons. Losses at the gene ends were 0 bases for V and 8 bases for J; bases not matched to a gene: 9. This CDR3 has 15 amino acids. CDR1 and CDR2 from the germline V gene are SGHTA and FQGNSA. In regard to this clone: The target antigen is unknown.

The chain links TRBV7-2 to TRBJ1-2; TRBD1 agrees at 7 bases. The origin of this receptor is an adult with an advanced solid tumor such as melanoma, head and neck, liver or kidney cancer. The specimen was CD4+ or CD8+ T cells sorted from blood, collected in a trial of the OX40 agonist ivuxolimab. The CDR3 region has the DNA TGTGCCAGCAGCTTAGCGTCTTCCAGGGGGAGCGGCTACACCTTC. As protein: CASSLASSRGSGYTF.